The rows below give T cell receptor beta chains drawn from one sample of a study of graft-versus-host responses after intestinal transplantation. Clones were read by immunoSEQ multiplex PCR, and TCRdb kept only the in-frame ones, dropping some. The sample includes some 100,000 clones, roughly 90% of them seen just once. These receptors' targets are unknown. Sequencing used unstimulated CD8+ T cells sorted from spleen or lymph node cells, obtained before transplant. The receptor source for this set is a human donor who was the organ donor for an intestinal transplant. CDR3s leave out the opening cysteine and the closing phenylalanine or tryptophan.

V,J,CDR3
TRBV11-1,TRBJ2-4,ASSLPGSNAKNIQY
TRBV28,TRBJ1-3,ASSFYRGYGGNTIY
TRBV18,TRBJ2-5,ASSPRLAGGRETQY
TRBV21-1,TRBJ1-5,ASSKVKDSDYSNQPQH
TRBV25-1,TRBJ1-2,ASRAGTGDYGYT
TRBV7-3,TRBJ1-2,ASSLTGAGGYT
TRBV5-1,TRBJ1-4,ASSLIGLFNEKLF
TRBV13,TRBJ2-5,ASSLGLAGVSETQY
TRBV7-9,TRBJ2-5,ASGGTKTSGPPWQETQY
TRBV29-1,TRBJ2-7,SVEGTGGAYEQY
TRBV14,TRBJ2-3,ASSLTGGTTDTQY
TRBV6-1,TRBJ1-2,ASSIIGGDGGYT
TRBV13,TRBJ2-6,ASSFRGGANVLT
TRBV11-3,TRBJ1-2,ASSSPGQDYGYT
TRBV9,TRBJ2-3,ASSLGQGSTDTQY